The 9 T cell receptor beta chains presented below share a single source sample, sequenced in a study of long-term antiretroviral therapy in people with HIV. It was version v3.0 of the immunoSEQ assay that was run at survey level. This table comes from immunoSEQ multiplex PCR, and its TCRdb copy is limited to in-frame clones, with some not included. Among about 16,000 clones listed, 88% were seen once. The specimen comprised unsorted PBMCs, sampled 2.3 years before starting antiretroviral therapy. Receptors originate from a young woman with HIV.

V gene TRBV5-6 combines with J gene TRBJ2-3; 11 positions agree with TRBD2. Losses at the gene ends were 5 bases for V and 7 bases for J; bases not matched to a gene: 6. Germline V gene data show CDR1 as SGHDT and CDR2 as YYEEEE. The CDR3 is made up of 14 amino acids. The CDR3 nucleotides read TGTGCCAGCAGAACTAGCGGGGGAGTGAATACGCAGTATTTT. This translates into CASRTSGGVNTQYF.

The chain carries TRBV7-8 and TRBJ1-1, with 9 bases aligning to TRBD1. The length of the CDR3 is 17 residues. CDR1 and CDR2 (germline): SGHVS, FQNEAQ. Losses at the gene ends were 5 bases for V and 0 bases for J; bases not matched to a gene: 10. In nucleotides, the CDR3 is TGTGCCAGCAGCCCATGGGGACAGGGCGTCATGAACACTGAAGCTTTCTTT. Encoded protein: CASSPWGQGVMNTEAFF.

The gene calls are TRBV27 and TRBJ2-1; D tentatively reads TRBD1 or TRBD2 (5 bases each). The CDR3 totals 13 residues. Trimming pared 0 bases from V and 14 bases from J, leaving 14 bases between. CDR1 is MNHEY, CDR2 SMNVEV, per germline (reference sequence). The CDR3 DNA follows: TGTGCCAGCAGTTTATCCCCGGGACGTTTCGAGTTCTTC. Translation: CASSLSPGRFEFF.

The rearrangement uses TRBV19 and TRBJ1-5, with D perhaps matching TRBD1 (5 bases). Trimming pared 1 base from V and 7 bases from J, leaving 11 bases between. The CDR3 has 14 residues. CDR1 and CDR2 (germline): LNHDA, SQIVND (reference sequence). Written as DNA, the CDR3 is TGTGCCAGTAGTATAGGTGAGGGGCACCAGCCCCAGCATTTT. As protein: CASSIGEGHQPQHF.

This clone was recorded once. For the CDR3, the DNA is TGCGCCAGCAGCTTATTTTCGATCCAAGAGACCCAGTACTTC. Protein sequence: CASSLFSIQETQYF. The chain uses TRBV5-1 and TRBJ2-5; no clear D gene. V was clipped by 2 bases and J by 1 base, with 9 bases between them. This CDR3 is 14 amino acids long. Germline CDR1 reads SGHRS; CDR2 reads YFSETQ.

As DNA, the CDR3 is TGCGCCAGCAGCCCTAGCGGGGGTGGAGAGACCCAGTACTTC. Translation gives CASSPSGGGETQYF. The chain uses TRBV5-1 and TRBJ2-5; 10 bases match TRBD2. J was trimmed by 4 bases and V by 4 bases; bases with no gene match: 4. There are 14 residues in the CDR3. Germline CDR1 reads SGHRS; CDR2 reads YFSETQ.

The gene calls are TRBV6-6 and TRBJ2-7, with 9 nucleotides matching TRBD1. CDR1 MNHNY and CDR2 SVGAGI come from the germline V gene (reference sequence). The junction had 9 bases not matched to a gene; V was cut back by 6 bases and J by 3 bases. This CDR3 contains 15 residues. The CDR3 loop is CASSPAGTGNYEQYF. The CDR3 DNA sequence: TGTGCCAGCAGCCCAGCTGGGACAGGGAACTACGAGCAGTACTTC.

This clone was recorded only once. The chain recombines TRBV19 with TRBJ1-5; D not certain. V lost 1 base and J lost 6, with 4 bases in between. The CDR3 covers 12 residues. Germline loops: CDR1 LNHDA, CDR2 SQIVND (reference sequence). The CDR3 loop is CASSIVRQPQHF. As DNA, the CDR3 is TGTGCCAGTAGTATAGTACGTCAGCCCCAGCATTTT.

The J gene is TRBJ1-1, the V gene TRBV29-1, with 9 positions matching TRBD1. The CDR3 loop spans 12 amino acids. The germline CDR1 and CDR2 sequences are SQVTM and ANQGSEA. Trimming at V came to 6 bases and at J to 1 base, leaving 0 bases not matched to a gene. The CDR3 region is CSVGQGNTEAFF. CDR3 nucleotide sequence: TGCAGCGTGGGACAGGGGAACACTGAAGCTTTCTTT.